This T cell receptor beta chain was retrieved from a study of cytomegalovirus exposure and HLA in healthy donors. Regarding the study as a whole: Some public TCRs appeared in many individuals, while most sequences were rare. Presence/absence analyses supposed approximately even sequencing depth among donors.

Trimming pared 2 bases from V and 1 base from J, leaving 5 bases between. Germline V gene data show CDR1 as MNHEY and CDR2 as SVGAGI. The CDR3 spans 13 residues. About this clone: Its specificity is not known.

The primer mix had 60 Vbeta and 13 Jbeta primers. TCRdb's copy holds only in-frame clones and misses some; the assay was immunoSEQ multiplex PCR. The top ten clones hold around 1% of a sample with 150,000 to 200,000 clones, around 83% of them seen once. The TCR was taken from a middle-aged woman in good health and CMV-seronegative. The chain couples TRBV6-5 to TRBJ2-5; the D is unclear. The specimen was PBMCs. CDR3 residues: CASSYTTQETQYF. CDR3 nucleotides: TGTGCCAGCAGTTACACAACCCAAGAGACCCAGTACTTC.